Below, 14 T cell receptor beta chains from the same sample are listed, as sequenced in a study of cytomegalovirus exposure and HLA in healthy donors. A multiplex PCR was run with 60 Vbeta primers and 13 Jbeta primers. The repertoire was sequenced with immunoSEQ multiplex PCR; TCRdb's copy has only in-frame clones and lacks some. The table has 110,000 to 150,000 clones, about two thirds seen once. Sample: PBMCs. The receptors were gathered from a man aged 40-50 years in good health and CMV-seronegative.

This clone occurred a few times. The rearrangement links TRBV5-1 to TRBJ1-6; a possible D gene is TRBD1 (5 bases). V lost 2 bases and J 7 bases, leaving 13 bases between the germline ends. The CDR3 has 15 residues. Germline CDR1 and CDR2: SGHRS and YFSETQ. The CDR3 sequence: CASSFRVRGNSPLHF. Written as DNA, the CDR3 is TGCGCCAGCAGCTTCAGGGTACGTGGAAATTCACCCCTCCACTTT.

CDR3: CASSSQGYGSDTQYF. The CDR3 DNA sequence: TGTGCCAGCAGCTCTCAGGGATATGGGTCAGATACGCAGTATTTT. The chain links TRBV5-4 to TRBJ2-3; perhaps TRBD1 as D (5 bases). Per germline, CDR1 SGHNT and CDR2 YYREEE (reference sequence). The CDR3 runs to 15 residues. V lost 3 bases and J 4 bases, leaving 15 bases between the germline ends.

V usage is TRBV2 and J usage is TRBJ2-7; D unresolved. CDR1 and CDR2 (germline): SNHLY, FYNNEI. Deletions cut 4 bases from V and 0 bases from J, with 10 bases between. The CDR3 is 14 residues long. The CDR3 nucleotides are TGTGCCAGCAGTGGAGGTTACGCCTCCTACGAGCAGTACTTC. This sequence encodes CASSGGYASYEQYF.

The V gene is TRBV7-9, the J gene TRBJ1-2; D might be TRBD1 (5 bases). This CDR3 is 13 amino acids long. Germline lookup yields CDR1 SEHNR and CDR2 FQNEAQ (reference sequence). The germline V and J ends were trimmed by 3 bases and 3 bases, with 8 bases remaining between them. Here the CDR3 DNA reads TGTGCCAGCAGCTTTAGCAGGGACTATGGCTACACCTTC. Protein product: CASSFSRDYGYTF.

This rearrangement joins TRBV9 to TRBJ1-2; D gene ambiguous. Trimming took off 0 bases at V and 4 bases at J, with 4 bases between the two ends. CDR1 and CDR2 from the germline V gene are SGDLS and YYNGEE. The CDR3 extends over 12 amino acids. This CDR3 is CASSVDGYGYTF. DNA of the CDR3: TGTGCCAGCAGCGTAGACGGCTATGGCTACACCTTC.

This rearrangement joins TRBV5-1 to TRBJ2-3; D is perhaps TRBD1 (7 bases). CDR1 and CDR2 from the germline V gene are SGHRS and YFSETQ. V gave up 5 bases and J gave up 0 bases, with 13 bases separating them. This CDR3 spans 15 amino acids. The CDR3 nucleotides are TGCGCCAGCAGTGTACAGGGGACTAGCACAGATACGCAGTATTTT. Its translation is CASSVQGTSTDTQYF.

The chain uses TRBV4-1 and TRBJ2-1, with D maybe TRBD1 (5 bases). The V gene lost 8 bases and the J gene lost 5 bases, with 16 bases spanning the gap. The CDR3 is made up of 14 amino acids. The V gene's germline CDR1 is MGHRA and CDR2 YSYEKL. The CDR3 region is CASASVQGHNEQFF. CDR3 sequence (DNA): TGCGCCAGCGCGTCCGTCCAGGGTCACAATGAGCAGTTCTTC.

The chain carries TRBV5-1 and TRBJ1-4; D is undetermined. This CDR3 is built from 15 residues. Trimming removed 2 bases from V and 0 bases from J, with 8 bases in between. Germline CDR1 and CDR2: SGHRS and YFSETQ. In nucleotides, the CDR3 is TGCGCCAGCAGCTTTCGCACAGCAACTAATGAAAAACTGTTTTTT. This gives the protein CASSFRTATNEKLFF.

The chain couples TRBV19 to TRBJ1-2; 10 positions agree with TRBD1. The V gene's germline CDR1 is LNHDA and CDR2 SQIVND (reference sequence). Trimming took 3 bases from V and 6 from J; bases not matched to a gene: 10. The CDR3 spans 16 residues. The CDR3 region has the DNA TGTGCCAGTAGTATCCGGATTAGGGACAGGGGCGATGGCTACACCTTC. The encoded protein is CASSIRIRDRGDGYTF.

V usage is TRBV5-8 and J usage is TRBJ2-7; tentatively, D is TRBD1 (6 bases). Germline V gene sequence: CDR1 SGHTS, CDR2 YDEGEE. The CDR3 has 14 amino acids. Trimming took 4 bases from V and 3 from J, leaving 14 bases between them. Here the CDR3 reads CASSRAQGRYEQYF. CDR3 coding DNA: TGTGCCAGCAGCCGGGCGCAGGGGCGCTACGAGCAGTACTTC.

Comments on this clone: This sample also contains other DNA sequences that code for the same CDR3. The gene calls are TRBV28 and TRBJ2-7; 11 nucleotides agree with TRBD2. The CDR3 covers 14 residues. The ends lost 2 bases at V and 6 bases at J; junction bases unmatched: 3. CDR1 and CDR2 (germline): MDHEN, SYDVKM. The CDR3 DNA reads as TGTGCCAGCAGTTTACGCCTAGCGGGAGGCGAGCAGTACTTC. Residues: CASSLRLAGGEQYF.

The rearrangement links TRBV5-1 to TRBJ2-1; possibly TRBD1 for D (6 bases). The CDR3 spans 15 residues. Germline V lookup: CDR1 SGHRS, CDR2 YFSETQ. V lost 3 bases, J lost 0 bases, and 10 bases lay in between. The CDR3 coding sequence is TGCGCCAGCAGCTCCTCAGGGGTCTCCTACAATGAGCAGTTCTTC. Residues: CASSSSGVSYNEQFF. Filled out from reference TRBV5-1 and TRBJ2-1, the complete variable domain reads KAGVTQTPRYLIKTRGQQVTLSCSPISGHRSVSWYQQTPGQGLQFLFEYFSETQRNKGNFPGRFSGRQFSNSRSEMNVSTLELGDSALYLCASSSSGVSYNEQFFGPGTRLTVL.

The chain couples TRBV5-4 to TRBJ2-1; 7 nucleotides match TRBD1. Germline V gives CDR1 SGHNT, CDR2 YYREEE (reference sequence). The CDR3 totals 16 residues. The junction had 12 bases not matched to a gene; V was cut back by 4 bases and J by 5 bases. CDR3 loop: CASSPKGQAFDNEQFF. The DNA of the CDR3 is TGTGCCAGCAGCCCCAAAGGACAGGCTTTTGACAATGAGCAGTTCTTC.

The chain is built from TRBV30 and TRBJ2-7, with 8 bases aligning to TRBD2. J was trimmed by 3 bases and V by 5 bases; bases with no gene match: 9. CDR3 size: 14 residues. CDR1 is GTSNPN and CDR2 is SVGIG in the germline V gene (reference sequence). CDR3 region: CAWEDGTRRYEQYF. CDR3 sequence (DNA): TGTGCCTGGGAGGACGGGACTAGACGCTACGAGCAGTACTTC.